A single sample gave rise to the 27 T cell receptor beta chains below, sequenced in a study of regulatory T cells in long-lasting Graves disease. Arm-PCR with iRepertoire HTBI primers amplified the CDR3 regions for these TCR beta libraries. TCRdb used MiXCR to reprocess the multiplex PCR reads, holding one entry per CDR3 protein. Altogether approximately 440,000 distinct CDR3 sequences are present, 23% being singletons, with the ten largest covering around 26%. This sample's time point: persistent/refractory GD, antithyroid drugs over 5 years with positive TRAb. The TCR library was prepared using RNA isolated from PBMCs. The material was peripheral blood mononuclear cells (PBMCs), obtained when the disease was refractory, from a patient treated with antithyroid drugs. Receptors were obtained from a female donor with Graves disease.

This clonotype was picked up many times. The V call is TRBV29-1, the J call TRBJ2-5; a possible D gene is TRBD1 (5 bases). V gave up 4 bases and J gave up 1 base, with 7 bases separating them. Germline V gene lookup returns CDR1 SQVTM and CDR2 ANQGSEA. The CDR3 length is 12 residues. This chain's CDR3 is CSVGRGQETQYF. CDR3 coding DNA: TGCAGCGTTGGAAGGGGCCAAGAGACCCAGTACTTC.

This clonotype appeared a few times. This chain joins TRBV28 and TRBJ2-7; TRBD2 agrees at 8 bases. Per the germline V gene, CDR1 is MDHEN and CDR2 is SYDVKM. Trimming took 7 bases from V and 2 from J; bases not matched to a gene: 13. The CDR3 spans 16 residues. CDR3 nucleotides: TGTGCCAGCATTTCCGGGGGGGCCGGTGGCCCCTACGAGCAGTACTTC. This codes for CASISGGAGGPYEQYF. The full variable domain, its missing parts supplied by reference TRBV28 and TRBJ2-7, is DVKVTQSSRYLVKRTGEKVFLECVQDMDHENMFWYRQDPGLGLRLIYFSYDVKMKEKGDIPEGYSVSREKKERFSLILESASTNQTSMYLCASISGGAGGPYEQYFGPGTRLTVT.

The chain recombines TRBV29-1 with TRBJ1-2, with 9 bases fitting TRBD1. In germline, CDR1 is SQVTM, CDR2 ANQGSEA. This CDR3 region has 15 residues. V trimming: 2 bases; J trimming: 3 bases; junction bases outside the gene matches: 7. The CDR3 is CSVERQGDLYYGYTF. DNA for the CDR3: TGCAGCGTTGAAAGACAGGGGGACCTTTACTATGGCTACACCTTC.

This clonotype came up once. The V call is TRBV19, the J call TRBJ1-1, with D hard to call. Per germline, CDR1 LNHDA and CDR2 SQIVND (reference sequence). The V and J ends lost 7 bases and 7 bases respectively, with 22 bases between them. The CDR3 sequence is 15 residues long. The DNA of the CDR3 is TGTGCCAGTATGTTTCCGCGACAAAACCCCTATGAAGCTTTCTTT. Its translation: CASMFPRQNPYEAFF.

This clonotype was seen more than once but under ten times. The V gene is TRBV3-1, the J gene TRBJ2-7, with 9 positions matching TRBD1. After removal of 6 bases from V and 5 bases from J, the junction contained 8 bases not matched to a gene. CDR1 LGHDT and CDR2 YNNKEL come from the germline V gene (reference sequence). This CDR3 contains 14 residues. CDR3 DNA: TGTGCCAGCAGGGATTGGACAGGGGAGAACGAGCAGTACTTC. The encoded protein is CASRDWTGENEQYF.

This clonotype was picked up a small number of times. The chain carries TRBV7-3 and TRBJ2-5, with TRBD1 matching 8 bases. V lost 1 base and J lost 0; bases outside the gene matches: 10. CDR3 length equals 18 residues. The germline V gene encodes CDR1 SGHTA and CDR2 FQGTGA. CDR3 protein: CASSLKVGGQGDQETQYF. The CDR3 DNA reads TGTGCCAGCAGCTTAAAGGTTGGAGGACAGGGCGACCAAGAGACCCAGTACTTC.

Notes on this clonotype: Since a much larger clone is just one base distant, this may be a read error. The chain combines TRBV2 with TRBJ2-7; the D gene is possibly TRBD2 (7 bases). The CDR3 consists of 12 residues. Germline-derived CDR1 and CDR2 are SNHLY and FYNNEI. The CDR3 region is CASNGGGHERYF. The CDR3, as DNA: TGTGCCAGCAATGGGGGGGGGCACGAGCGGTACTTC.

The rearrangement uses TRBV6-5 and TRBJ2-5, with 8 bases lining up with TRBD2. Germline CDR1 MNHEY, CDR2 SVGAGI. V lost 2 bases to trimming and J lost 2 bases; unmatched junction nucleotides: 7. This CDR3 has 16 residues. This CDR3 is CASSYPTSARQETQYF. In nucleotides, the CDR3 is TGTGCCAGCAGTTACCCGACTAGCGCGAGACAAGAGACCCAGTACTTC.

This clonotype was picked up a small number of times. V gene TRBV7-3 combines with J gene TRBJ2-5; 8 nucleotides agree with TRBD1. CDR1 is SGHTA and CDR2 is FQGTGA in the germline V gene. After removal of 4 bases from V and 5 bases from J, the junction contained 12 bases not matched to a gene. This CDR3 is built from 16 residues. The CDR3, as DNA: TGTGCCAGCAGCTCCAAAGACAGGGGAAGCCGGGAGACCCAGTACTTC. Translated, it gives CASSSKDRGSRETQYF.

This clonotype turned up a few times. This rearrangement joins TRBV29-1 to TRBJ2-7, with TRBD2 matching 7 bases. The ends lost 6 bases at V and 6 bases at J; junction bases unmatched: 17. The CDR3 has 15 amino acids. The germline V gene has CDR1 SQVTM and CDR2 ANQGSEA. The CDR3 coding sequence is TGCAGCGTCCGGAAGCTCGACGGCGGGAGCGGCGAGCAGTACTTC. Protein product: CSVRKLDGGSGEQYF.

The rearrangement links TRBV5-1 to TRBJ2-2; TRBD2 matches at 12 bases. The CDR3 spans 15 residues. CDR1 is SGHRS, CDR2 YFSETQ, per germline. The V gene end was trimmed by 5 bases and the J gene end by 7 bases; junction bases not matched to a gene: 6. This CDR3 reads CASRSGLAGIGELFF. The CDR3, as DNA: TGCGCCAGCAGGTCGGGACTAGCGGGTATCGGGGAGCTGTTTTTT.

This clonotype was observed at least ten times. The genes are TRBV28 and TRBJ1-1, with D uncertain. This CDR3 is built from 13 residues. V was clipped by 2 bases and J by 1 base, with 5 bases between them. Germline values: CDR1 MDHEN, CDR2 SYDVKM. The CDR3 sequence is CASSLRGNTEAFF. CDR3 in DNA: TGTGCCAGCAGTTTACGCGGGAACACTGAAGCTTTCTTT.

In this sample, this clonotype turned up many times. This rearrangement joins TRBV15 to TRBJ2-5, with 7 bases matching TRBD2. Germline lookup yields CDR1 LNHNV and CDR2 YYDKDF (reference sequence). The CDR3 runs 17 residues. V dropped 0 bases and J dropped 5; count of bases not matched to a gene: 12. In nucleotides, the CDR3 is TGTGCCACCAGCAGAGATCATCAGGTGGGAGGGAGGGAGACCCAGTACTTC. Translated: CATSRDHQVGGRETQYF.

V is TRBV30 and J is TRBJ1-1, with TRBD1 matching over 7 bases. The germline V gene has CDR1 GTSNPN and CDR2 SVGIG (reference sequence). The CDR3 loop spans 13 amino acids. Trimming removed 4 bases from V and 5 bases from J; junction bases left unmatched: 7. The CDR3 loop reads CAWMKGARTEAFF. The CDR3 DNA reads as TGTGCCTGGATGAAGGGGGCGAGGACTGAAGCTTTCTTT.

The chain has TRBV13 and TRBJ1-3; D unresolved. This CDR3 contains 15 residues. Germline CDR1 PRHDT, CDR2 FYEKMQ (reference sequence). V gave up 4 bases and J gave up 0 bases, with 10 bases separating them. The CDR3 spells CASSSLSFSGNTIYF. The CDR3 nucleotides are TGTGCCAGCAGCTCCCTAAGCTTCTCTGGAAACACCATATATTTT.

This clonotype occurred a few times. V gene TRBV28 combines with J gene TRBJ2-7, with 7 bases matching TRBD2. The germline V gene has CDR1 MDHEN and CDR2 SYDVKM. V shed 2 bases, J shed 6 bases, and the junction held 10 bases outside the gene matches. The CDR3 is made up of 15 amino acids. For the CDR3, the DNA is TGTGCCAGCAGTTTAGGCGGGAGTGGCCCGGGCGAGCAGTACTTC. Translated, it gives CASSLGGSGPGEQYF.

This clonotype was counted only a few times. The chain couples TRBV6-1 to TRBJ1-1; D unresolved. The CDR3 sequence is 11 residues long. Per germline, CDR1 MNHNS and CDR2 SASEGT. V was trimmed by 5 bases and J by 7 bases, leaving 8 bases between them. The chain's CDR3 is CASSQEIEAFF. The CDR3 nucleotides read TGTGCCAGCAGTCAGGAGATTGAAGCTTTCTTT.

This clonotype was recorded once. One base away lies a much larger clone, so this may be a sequencing read error. The V gene is TRBV10-3, the J gene TRBJ2-7; 10 bases match TRBD2. CDR3 size: 15 residues. Germline V gene lookup returns CDR1 ENHRY and CDR2 SYGVKD. J gave up 6 bases and V 7 bases, and 12 bases lay outside the gene matches. The CDR3 DNA reads TGTGCCATCACCTCTCACCTAGCGGGAGAAGGCGAGCAGTACTTC. Amino acid sequence: CAITSHLAGEGEQYF.

This clonotype was observed many times. The chain links TRBV3-1 to TRBJ1-5; 8 nucleotides line up with TRBD1. CDR3 length equals 13 residues. The J segment lost 7 bases and the V segment lost 4 bases, leaving 3 bases of the junction unmatched. Germline assignment: CDR1 LGHDT and CDR2 YNNKEL (reference sequence). CDR3 in DNA: TGTGCCAGCAGCCCCCAGGGGGCCCAGCCCCAGCATTTT. It codes for CASSPQGAQPQHF. The full variable domain, with the rest looked up from reference TRBV3-1 and TRBJ1-5, is DTAVSQTPKYLVTQMGNDKSIKCEQNLGHDTMYWYKQDSKKFLKIMFSYNNKELIINETVPNRFSPKSPDKAHLNLHINSLELGDSAVYFCASSPQGAQPQHFGDGTRLSIL.

This rearrangement joins TRBV19 to TRBJ1-1; D perhaps matches TRBD1 (6 bases). The CDR3 loop spans 12 amino acids. Trimming left V 6 bases short and J 8 bases short, with 13 bases between. CDR1 and CDR2 from the germline V gene are LNHDA and SQIVND (reference sequence). CDR3 sequence: CASSRGGPEAFF. In nucleotides, the CDR3 is TGTGCCAGTAGCCGTGGGGGGCCAGAAGCTTTCTTT.

This clonotype was detected many times. The chain carries TRBV2 and TRBJ2-7; 14 nucleotides line up with TRBD2. The CDR3 spans 19 residues. Germline V gene lookup returns CDR1 SNHLY and CDR2 FYNNEI. V lost 4 bases to trimming and J lost 7 bases; unmatched junction nucleotides: 18. CDR3 nucleotide sequence: TGTGCCAGCAGTGGTCTAGCGGGACTAGCGGGAGCAACCCTCCGGGAGCAGTACTTC. This translates into CASSGLAGLAGATLREQYF. The full variable domain, completed using reference TRBV2 and TRBJ2-7, is EPEVTQTPSHQVTQMGQEVILRCVPISNHLYFYWYRQILGQKVEFLVSFYNNEISEKSEIFDDQFSVERPDGSNFTLKIRSTKLEDSAMYFCASSGLAGLAGATLREQYFGPGTRLTVT.

This clonotype was recorded a few times. The CDR3 nucleotides are TGTGCCAGCAGACCAGAGCCGGGACTAGCTGAGGAGACCCAGTACTTC. Encoded protein: CASRPEPGLAEETQYF. J is TRBJ2-5 and V is TRBV7-9; TRBD2 matches 9 bases. Germline loops: CDR1 SEHNR, CDR2 FQNEAQ (reference sequence). This CDR3 region has 16 residues. With 6 bases clipped from V and 5 bases from J, the junction kept 13 bases outside the gene matches.

The chain carries TRBV7-9 and TRBJ2-2; 7 bases are shared with TRBD1. CDR3 length: 15 amino acids. Germline-derived CDR1 and CDR2 are SEHNR and FQNEAQ (reference sequence). Trimming took 4 bases from V and 4 from J; bases not matched to a gene: 6. CDR3 nucleotides: TGTGCCAGCAGCTCGGGACAGCCGGGCACCGGGGAGCTGTTTTTT. Amino acid sequence: CASSSGQPGTGELFF.

J is TRBJ2-1 and V is TRBV7-9; D might be TRBD2 (5 bases). V dropped 2 bases and J dropped 4 bases, with 12 bases sitting between them. CDR1 and CDR2 from the germline V gene are SEHNR and FQNEAQ (reference sequence). CDR3 size: 15 residues. The CDR3: CASSLSRRVYNEQFF. CDR3 nucleotide sequence: TGTGCCAGCAGCTTATCTAGGCGGGTTTACAATGAGCAGTTCTTC.

Only a few counts were recorded for this clonotype. The genes are TRBV7-2 and TRBJ2-1, with D possibly TRBD2 on 7 matching bases. The CDR3 sequence is 16 residues long. The germline V and J ends were trimmed by 0 bases and 7 bases, with 16 bases remaining between them. Germline V gives CDR1 SGHTA, CDR2 FQGNSA. CDR3 residues: CASSLAGLGGENEQFF. The CDR3 coding sequence is TGTGCCAGCAGCTTAGCTGGTCTAGGGGGGGAGAATGAGCAGTTCTTC. Based on the CDR3 plus reference TRBV7-2 and TRBJ2-1, the full variable domain is GAGVSQSPSNKVTEKGKDVELRCDPISGHTALYWYRQSLGQGLEFLIYFQGNSAPDKSGLPSDRFSAERTGGSVSTLTIQRTQQEDSAVYLCASSLAGLGGENEQFFGPGTRLTVL.

This clonotype has a handful of counts. The chain has TRBV6-5 and TRBJ2-5; no clear D gene. This CDR3 has 15 residues. V was shortened by 2 bases and J by 0 bases, with 10 bases between the two germline ends. Germline V gene sequence: CDR1 MNHEY, CDR2 SVGAGI. DNA for the CDR3: TGTGCCAGCAGTTACCGGGCAGCACACCAAGAGACCCAGTACTTC. It specifies CASSYRAAHQETQYF.

This clonotype was counted at least ten times. The V call is TRBV6-5, the J call TRBJ2-2; D is perhaps TRBD1 (5 bases). The CDR3 has 15 residues. CDR1 MNHEY and CDR2 SVGAGI come from the germline V gene. V lost 2 bases and J lost 3, with 10 bases in between. The CDR3 DNA reads as TGTGCCAGCAGTTACCGTCAGGGCTACACCGGGGAGCTGTTTTTT. Translated: CASSYRQGYTGELFF.